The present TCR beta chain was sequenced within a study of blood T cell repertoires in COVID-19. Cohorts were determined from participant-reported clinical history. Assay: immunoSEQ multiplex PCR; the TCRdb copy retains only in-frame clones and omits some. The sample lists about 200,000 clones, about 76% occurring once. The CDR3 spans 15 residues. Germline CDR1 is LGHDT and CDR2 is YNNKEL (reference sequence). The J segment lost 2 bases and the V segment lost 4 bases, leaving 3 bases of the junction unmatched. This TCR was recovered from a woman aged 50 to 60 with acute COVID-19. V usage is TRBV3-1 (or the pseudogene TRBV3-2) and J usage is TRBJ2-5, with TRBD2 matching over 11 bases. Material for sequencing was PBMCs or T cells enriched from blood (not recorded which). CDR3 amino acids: CASSLSGGAQETQYF. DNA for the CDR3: TGTGCCAGCAGCCTTAGCGGGGGGGCTCAAGAGACCCAGTACTTC.